This T cell receptor beta chain was profiled in a study of cytomegalovirus exposure and HLA in healthy donors. Points from the study as a whole: Some TCR beta chains (about 170 of them) were listed as cytomegalovirus-associated. In vitro testing confirmed a few CMV-associated chains as specific for CMV antigens. Most TCR sequences were rare, but some public TCRs occurred in many donors.

This clone has a single count. Its specificity is unknown. Trimming pared 4 bases from V and 0 bases from J, leaving 12 bases between. This CDR3 spans 15 amino acids. Germline lookup yields CDR1 SGHTA and CDR2 FQGNSA. TCRdb's copy holds only in-frame clones and misses some; the assay was immunoSEQ multiplex PCR. This table holds approximately 180,000 clones, more than 75% found once. This TCR derives from a man younger than 35 in good health and CMV-seropositive. The V gene is TRBV7-2, the J gene TRBJ1-2; no clear D gene. The sequenced sample was PBMCs. This CDR3 is CASSSRAITNYGYTF. For the CDR3, the DNA is TGTGCCAGCAGCTCCCGTGCGATTACTAACTATGGCTACACCTTC.